This paragraph reports one T cell receptor (beta chain). No antigen is known for it. Donors showed nominal health when sampled, although they likely had unrecorded immune exposures. This entry comes from a study of cytomegalovirus exposure and HLA in healthy donors. Study-wide points: Several of the most significant clusters appeared linked to common viral pathogens, based on a later analysis. TCR beta V- and J-gene trimming was later associated with a missense DCLRE1C variant.

13 Jbeta primers and 60 Vbeta primers were used for the PCR. Assay: immunoSEQ multiplex PCR; the TCRdb copy retains only in-frame clones and omits some. The sample lists some 150,000 clones, around 74% seen once, with 3% to 3.5% in the top ten. Germline CDR1 and CDR2: MGHRA and YSYEKL. J gave up 14 bases and V 0 bases, and 13 bases lay outside the gene matches. The CDR3 has 15 amino acids. The clonotype comes from a female donor in good health and CMV-seronegative. The rearrangement joins TRBV4-1 to TRBJ2-1, with 7 bases identical to TRBD1. Sequenced input: PBMCs. This CDR3 is CASSQERNPDRLKFF. The CDR3 region has the DNA TGCGCCAGCAGCCAAGAGCGCAACCCGGACAGGTTGAAGTTCTTC.